The clone carrying this T cell receptor beta chain was picked up one time. This entry belongs to a study of blood T cell repertoires in COVID-19. Study summary: Donors in the United States, Italy and Spain gave samples during acute or convalescent COVID-19.

CDR3 length: 16 residues. From germline, CDR1 is MNHEY and CDR2 SVGAGI. The V and J ends lost 2 bases and 2 bases, in that order; junction bases with no gene match: 4. Using immunoSEQ multiplex PCR, the repertoire was profiled, and TCRdb retains in-frame clones only, with some absent. Of 100,000 to 150,000 clones in the sample, 70% to 90% were seen once. The genes are TRBV6-5 and TRBJ2-2; TRBD2 matches at 8 bases. The TCR originated in a woman between 50 and 59 years old with active or convalescent COVID-19. What was sequenced was peripheral blood. DNA for the CDR3: TGTGCCAGCAGTTACCTAACTAGCGGCAACACCGGGGAGCTGTTTTTT. Translation: CASSYLTSGNTGELFF.